The sample holds a few counts of the clone carrying this T cell receptor (beta chain). The data were obtained in a study of Ad26.COV2.S vaccination and SARS-CoV-2 variants. About the research overall: The donor was enrolled in the Ad26.COV2.S arm of the COV1001 trial. Dosing was one shot or two shots 56 days apart.

Treatment denoted: approximately 18 received Ad26.COV2.S at low or high dose, single or two shots; about five received placebo; per-sample allocation not given. Specimen acquisition occurred on day 63 following the initial vaccine or placebo injection. Recruitment in Boston yielded a donor of adult age, 18-55 years. Sequencing was performed with immunoSEQ multiplex PCR; in TCRdb, only in-frame clones are kept and a portion is missing. The sample contains hundreds of thousands of clones, about 89% of which appear only once. This CDR3 has 15 residues. Germline V gene lookup returns CDR1 SEHNR and CDR2 FQNEAQ (reference sequence). V shed 4 bases and J 7 bases; nucleotides not matched to a gene: 6.

The gene calls are TRBV7-9 and TRBJ2-2; 10 bases are shared with TRBD1. This TCR was sampled from a person between 18 and 59 years old who received the Ad26.COV2.S COVID-19 vaccine or a placebo. Sequenced material: peripheral blood, taken in a trial of Ad26.COV2.S vaccine versus placebo. In DNA form, the CDR3 reads TGTGCCAGCAGCTCCGACAGGGGGCTGATCGGGGAGCTGTTTTTT. Translating it yields CASSSDRGLIGELFF.